These 13 T cell receptor beta chains originate from one sample sequenced in a study of blood T cell repertoires in COVID-19. Assay used: immunoSEQ multiplex PCR; TCRdb lists only in-frame clones, some missing. The profile shows 150,000 to 200,000 clones, 80% to 90% of them singletons. The sequenced sample was peripheral blood. These receptors all stem from a man aged 55 to 70 with acute or convalescent COVID-19.

The chain is built from TRBV28 and TRBJ2-7; 7 bases fit TRBD2. The CDR3 is 15 amino acids. The V gene's germline CDR1 is MDHEN and CDR2 SYDVKM. V lost 3 bases, J lost 1 base, and 6 bases stayed unmatched. In DNA, the CDR3 is TGTGCCAGCAGTTTGGTGGGAGGGACTTCCTACGAGCAGTACTTC. This codes for CASSLVGGTSYEQYF.

This chain joins TRBV2 and TRBJ1-2; 9 nucleotides match TRBD1. After removal of 8 bases from V and 4 bases from J, the junction contained 2 bases not matched to a gene. CDR1 and CDR2 from the germline V gene are SNHLY and FYNNEI. The CDR3 extends over 12 amino acids. This chain's CDR3 is CASSTGGYGYTF. The CDR3, as DNA: TGTGCCAGCTCGACAGGGGGCTATGGCTACACCTTC.

The CDR3 protein is CSVEKGAKDTEAFF. The CDR3 nucleotides are TGCAGCGTTGAAAAGGGGGCGAAGGACACTGAAGCTTTCTTT. V gene TRBV29-1 combines with J gene TRBJ1-1; 7 bases line up with TRBD1. This CDR3 is 14 amino acids long. CDR1 and CDR2 (germline): SQVTM, ANQGSEA. Trimming cost V 2 bases and J 3 bases; bases outside gene matches: 6.

V is TRBV18 and J is TRBJ1-1, with 7 bases matching TRBD1. Trimming took 3 bases from V and 4 from J; bases not matched to a gene: 11. CDR1 KGHSH and CDR2 LQKENI come from the germline V gene. This CDR3 region has 16 residues. The CDR3 nucleotides read TGTGCCAGCTCACCTCTTCCGGGACAGAGGGGCACTGAAGCTTTCTTT. It encodes CASSPLPGQRGTEAFF.

The chain joins TRBV2 to TRBJ1-4, with D tentatively TRBD1 (5 bases). The CDR3 consists of 15 residues. V lost 6 bases and J 3 bases, leaving 14 bases between the germline ends. Germline CDR1 is SNHLY and CDR2 is FYNNEI. Here the CDR3 reads CASRGPPRANEKLFF. In nucleotides, the CDR3 is TGTGCCAGCAGGGGGCCACCTCGGGCTAATGAAAAACTGTTTTTT.

The genes are TRBV15 and TRBJ2-1, with 8 positions matching TRBD2. The CDR3 covers 15 residues. V shed 0 bases and J 7 bases; nucleotides not matched to a gene: 5. Germline lookup yields CDR1 LNHNV and CDR2 YYDKDF (reference sequence). CDR3 in amino acids: CATSREAGGGNEQFF. The CDR3 DNA sequence: TGTGCCACCAGCAGAGAAGCGGGCGGGGGGAATGAGCAGTTCTTC.

The gene calls are TRBV2 and TRBJ2-7, with 16 bases lining up with TRBD2. The length of the CDR3 is 18 residues. The germline gives CDR1 SNHLY, CDR2 FYNNEI. The junction had 5 bases not matched to a gene; V was cut back by 0 bases and J by 3 bases. CDR3: CASSEASGLAGGVYEQYF. The CDR3 DNA sequence: TGTGCCAGCAGTGAAGCGTCGGGACTAGCGGGAGGGGTCTACGAGCAGTACTTC.

CDR3 region: CASSIAGASSYNEQFF. CDR3 nucleotides: TGTGCCAGTAGTATAGCAGGGGCTAGCTCCTACAATGAGCAGTTCTTC. V usage is TRBV19 and J usage is TRBJ2-1; tentatively, D is TRBD1 (6 bases). The germline V gene encodes CDR1 LNHDA and CDR2 SQIVND (reference sequence). V was clipped by 1 base and J by 0 bases, with 10 bases between them. There are 16 residues in the CDR3.

The V call is TRBV11-2, the J call TRBJ2-1; unclear D gene. The CDR3 runs 12 residues. Trimming pared 5 bases from V and 6 bases from J, leaving 8 bases between. The germline gives CDR1 SGHAT, CDR2 FQNNGV. The CDR3, as DNA: TGTGCCAGCAGCCCCCAGTCCAATGAGCAGTTCTTC. It is translated as CASSPQSNEQFF.

The V gene is TRBV10-3, the J gene TRBJ2-3; tentatively, D is TRBD2 (5 bases). Germline V gene sequence: CDR1 ENHRY, CDR2 SYGVKD. The CDR3 totals 15 residues. V was clipped by 2 bases and J by 0 bases, with 9 bases between them. Here the CDR3 DNA reads TGTGCCATCAGTGAGCCGCGGGCCAGCACAGATACGCAGTATTTT. It yields the protein CAISEPRASTDTQYF.

This sequence joins TRBV12-3 or TRBV12-4 and TRBJ1-2, with TRBD1 matching over 8 bases. The CDR3 loop spans 13 amino acids. The V gene end was trimmed by 5 bases and the J gene end by 4 bases; junction bases not matched to a gene: 3. The CDR3, as DNA: TGTGCCAGCAGTGGGGACAGGATCTATGGCTACACCTTC. Protein product: CASSGDRIYGYTF.

V and J are TRBV6-4 and TRBJ2-3, with TRBD2 identical over 9 bases. The CDR3 runs to 15 residues. The trim removed 3 bases at V and 7 bases at J, leaving 8 bases unmatched. Germline CDR1 is MRHNA and CDR2 is SNTAGT. Here the CDR3 reads CASSEKAGGPNTQYF. In nucleotides, the CDR3 is TGTGCCAGCAGTGAGAAGGCGGGAGGGCCGAATACGCAGTATTTT.

This clone was seen more than once but under ten times. The chain recombines TRBV15 with TRBJ1-4; maybe TRBD1 (5 bases). Trimming shortened V by 0 bases and J by 3 bases, and 8 bases separated the two germline ends. The CDR3 extends over 15 amino acids. CDR1 and CDR2 from the germline V gene are LNHNV and YYDKDF (reference sequence). This chain's CDR3 is CATSRDGGSNEKLFF. The CDR3 DNA reads TGTGCCACCAGCAGAGATGGGGGGTCTAATGAAAAACTGTTTTTT.